A selection of T cell receptor beta chains follows, all from one sample in a study of T cells expressing NK-cell markers. TCRdb reanalyzed the 5' RACE reads, giving one entry per CDR3 protein sequence and no DNA. The ten top clones account for 7.3%, within a sample of hundreds of thousands of distinct CDR3 sequences. Sequencing used blood T cells: a sorted CD56 or NKG2C T cell subset, CD4+ or CD8+ T cells, or bulk PBMC T cells (not recorded which). The receptors were sampled from a woman between 18 and 75 years old in good health. The CDR3 runs from the conserved cysteine through the conserved F or W. Fields, in order: V gene, J gene, CDR3 protein.

TRBV7-2	TRBJ1-5	CASSLGLDTAQHF
TRBV29-1	TRBJ2-2	CSVEGTDRNTGELFF
TRBV27	TRBJ2-2	CASSLMLADTGELFF
TRBV6-5	TRBJ1-1	CASSYSLRTVVLKEAFF
TRBV20-1	TRBJ1-1	CSAGQDTNTEAFF
TRBV20-1	TRBJ1-5	CSANLPGISNQPQHF
TRBV12-3/TRBV12-4	TRBJ2-5	CASSLGLEETQYF
TRBV5-4	TRBJ2-5	CASSLDGGPQETQYF
TRBV19	TRBJ2-2	CASARRASGRSGELFF
TRBV7-9	TRBJ2-1	CASSLLTHNEQFF
TRBV7-6	TRBJ2-1	CASSDRPPPYNEQFF
TRBV12-3/TRBV12-4	TRBJ2-4	CASSFPGAKNIQYF
TRBV4-2	TRBJ1-3	CASSRTSSGNTIYF
TRBV15	TRBJ1-5	CATSLDPDQPQHF
TRBV12-3/TRBV12-4	TRBJ1-1	CASSGPGGVNTEAFF
TRBV4-3	TRBJ1-2	CASSQVVGGNYGYTF
TRBV12-3/TRBV12-4	TRBJ1-3	CASRRDSSGNTIYF
TRBV28	TRBJ1-2	CASSLSAAGGYGYTF
TRBV7-9	TRBJ2-5	CASSPTLEETQYF
TRBV3-1	TRBJ1-6	CASSHGTGNPPLHF
TRBV4-1	TRBJ2-5	CASSPSGTVHETQYF
TRBV5-4	TRBJ2-5	CASRTGNQETQYF
TRBV19	TRBJ2-5	CAIREGIRIVTQYF
TRBV12-5	TRBJ1-6	CASGFLRSNSPLHF
TRBV5-1	TRBJ2-7	CASSLEGAMTYEQYF
TRBV6-4	TRBJ2-3	CASSDSTSGGGTDTQYF
TRBV5-1	TRBJ2-3	CASSLGAAGLAASTDTQYF
TRBV13	TRBJ1-3	CASSPPAWGGNTIYF
TRBV7-9	TRBJ2-1	CASNTIARSTYNEQFF
TRBV6-6	TRBJ1-1	CASSWDRVTEAFF
TRBV12-3/TRBV12-4	TRBJ1-1	CASTMGTEAFF
TRBV11-2	TRBJ1-2	CASSLTPAAKANYGYTF
TRBV12-3/TRBV12-4	TRBJ2-3	CASRTYRGTDTQYF
TRBV7-3	TRBJ2-2	CASSSTGTSTGELFF
TRBV5-4	TRBJ2-1	CASSLGEGTSGPKFF
TRBV20-1	TRBJ2-1	CSASVYNSYNEQFF
TRBV9	TRBJ1-3	CASSVDGGTGAFGVSGNTIYF
TRBV9	TRBJ1-4	CASSERGDVGKLFF
TRBV7-3	TRBJ1-3	CASSERGSLSGNTIYF
TRBV29-1	TRBJ1-2	CSVEGTGGASGYTF
TRBV5-4	TRBJ2-3	CASSLFFGTKKASGTDTQYF
TRBV7-3	TRBJ2-5	CASSPGRREFQETQYF